The clone carrying this T cell receptor beta chain was detected many times. The data belong to a study of human T cells and chemical hapten exposure. Study-level information: After 6 days, upper back 0.01% DPC patch tests were scored.

Time point indicated: patch test 2, 6 weeks after DPC sensitization. Treatment of the sample: therapeutic diphenylcyclopropenone sensitization with weekly scalp DPC. Prior to each patch test being applied, blood was drawn. TCRdb itself ran the RACE reads through MiXCR, one entry per CDR3 protein. The repertoire holds some 96,000 distinct CDR3 sequences, with over 7.5% as singletons. V was clipped by 1 base and J by 3 bases, with 13 bases between them. The germline V gene encodes CDR1 KGHSH and CDR2 LQKENI. The length of the CDR3 is 15 residues. The input for sequencing was whole blood, taken in connection with sensitization to the hapten diphenylcyclopropenone (DPC). This TCR derives from a woman aged 40 to 49 with alopecia areata. Some clones in this sample may be carry-over from other donors' samples. The chain carries TRBV18 and TRBJ2-7; D possibly corresponds to TRBD1 (6 bases). The chain's CDR3 is CASSPHPGANYEQYF. CDR3 in DNA: TGTGCCAGCTCACCACATCCAGGGGCTAACTACGAGCAGTACTTC.